What follows are 14 T cell receptor beta chains derived from one specimen sequenced in a study of T cell repertoires in cytomegalovirus infection. TCRdb used MiXCR to reprocess the reads, holding one entry per CDR3 protein. Found here are about 920,000 distinct CDR3 sequences, about a third of them singletons; the top ten hold over 11%. Their cognate antigens are unknown. The source was cultured CD8+ T cells from PBMCs, collected from culture after CMV antigen stimulation. The receptors were gathered from a human donor in good health (CMV status not recorded). Some clones in this sample may be carry-over from other donors' samples.

DNA of the CDR3: TGTGCCAGCAGGCAAATAGGGAACCCCAATGAGCAGTTCTTC. Protein: CASRQIGNPNEQFF. The rearrangement uses TRBV12-3 or TRBV12-4 and TRBJ2-1, with D hard to call. CDR3 length: 14 residues. V was shortened by 6 bases and J by 6 bases, with 15 bases between the two germline ends.

As regards this clonotype: Relative to the germline gene, one junction end is altered; a read error may explain this. V and J are TRBV7-6 and TRBJ2-5; 7 bases align to TRBD1. There are 14 residues in the CDR3. Germline V gives CDR1 SGHVS, CDR2 FNYEAQ. CDR3 in amino acids: CASSALTGAETQYF. The DNA for the CDR3 is TGTGCTAGCAGCGCATTAACAGGGGCAGAGACCCAGTACTTC.

This clonotype has only a few counts. V gene TRBV11-2 combines with J gene TRBJ1-5; 7 bases align to TRBD1. This CDR3 comprises 15 residues. In germline, CDR1 is SGHAT, CDR2 FQNNGV. J gave up 4 bases and V 5 bases, and 8 bases lay outside the gene matches. In DNA, the CDR3 is TGTGCCAGCAGCCAGGGACCGACAGGGAATCAGCCCCAGCATTTT. Encoded protein: CASSQGPTGNQPQHF.

This clonotype was picked up many times. V usage is TRBV28 and J usage is TRBJ2-1, with 12 nucleotides matching TRBD1. The CDR3 runs to 18 residues. V shed 5 bases, J shed 0 bases, and the junction held 8 bases outside the gene matches. The germline V gene encodes CDR1 MDHEN and CDR2 SYDVKM. CDR3 region: CASSPGTGGYNSYNEQFF. For the CDR3, the DNA is TGTGCCAGCAGTCCGGGGACAGGGGGCTACAACTCCTACAATGAGCAGTTCTTC. Filled out from reference TRBV28 and TRBJ2-1, the complete variable domain reads DVKVTQSSRYLVKRTGEKVFLECVQDMDHENMFWYRQDPGLGLRLIYFSYDVKMKEKGDIPEGYSVSREKKERFSLILESASTNQTSMYLCASSPGTGGYNSYNEQFFGPGTRLTVL.

The chain uses TRBV20-1 and TRBJ2-7; 13 bases are a match to TRBD2. The V gene end was trimmed by 2 bases and the J gene end by 2 bases; junction bases not matched to a gene: 3. The germline V gene has CDR1 DFQATT and CDR2 SNEGSKA (reference sequence). This CDR3 contains 15 residues. The CDR3 coding sequence is TGCAGTGCTAGAAGGACTAGCGGGGGCGCCTACGAGCAGTACGTC. Encoded protein: CSARRTSGGAYEQYV.

This clonotype was recorded once. This chain joins TRBV20-1 and TRBJ2-7; no firm D call. Germline CDR1 and CDR2: DFQATT and SNEGSKA (reference sequence). CDR3 length: 12 residues. V was shortened by 3 bases and J by 3 bases, with 9 bases between the two germline ends. DNA of the CDR3: TGCAGTGCTAGGAGTCTGTACTACGAGCAGTACTTC. It translates to CSARSLYYEQYF.

The J gene is TRBJ1-5, the V gene TRBV20-1, with D possibly TRBD1 on 5 matching bases. V was trimmed by 5 bases and J by 2 bases, leaving 16 bases between them. The V gene's germline CDR1 is DFQATT and CDR2 SNEGSKA (reference sequence). This CDR3 spans 15 amino acids. The CDR3 region has the DNA TGCAGTGCTGGGGAGGGGACTGATGGCAATCAGCCCCAGCATTTT. Protein product: CSAGEGTDGNQPQHF.

This clonotype was seen a few times. V is TRBV4-1 and J is TRBJ1-1; D gene uncertain. Trimming cost V 1 base and J 2 bases, with 8 bases left between them. CDR3 length equals 14 residues. Germline values: CDR1 MGHRA, CDR2 YSYEKL. The CDR3 is CASSQVGVNTEAFF. CDR3 DNA: TGCGCCAGCAGCCAAGTTGGGGTTAACACTGAAGCTTTCTTT.

The V call is TRBV6-2 or TRBV6-3, the J call TRBJ2-7; possibly TRBD1 or TRBD2 for D (5 bases each). There are 15 residues in the CDR3. Germline V gene lookup returns CDR1 MNHEY and CDR2 SVGEGT. Written as DNA, the CDR3 is TGTGCCAACAGTTACGGTTCGGGGCAACGGTACGAGCAGTACGTC. Translation: CANSYGSGQRYEQYV.

The table lists this clonotype with a few counts. This chain's CDR3 is CASSERLNIQYF. DNA for the CDR3: TGTGCCAGCAGTGAACGATTAAACATTCAGTACTTC. V gene TRBV6-1 combines with J gene TRBJ2-4; D gene ambiguous. The V and J ends lost 2 bases and 6 bases respectively, with 5 bases between them. The CDR3 loop spans 12 amino acids. The germline CDR1 and CDR2 sequences are MNHNS and SASEGT.

V usage is TRBV5-3 and J usage is TRBJ1-5; 9 nucleotides match TRBD1. TRBV5-3 is an open reading frame whose function is uncertain. With V trimmed by 8 bases and J by 0 bases, 6 bases remained unmatched. The CDR3 is made up of 15 amino acids. CDR3 nucleotides: TGTGCCAGCAGCGTGGACAGGGGTAGCAATCAGCCCCAGCATTTT. It is translated as CASSVDRGSNQPQHF.

In this sample, this clonotype turned up a few times. The CDR3 loop reads CASILLPGPPLSGANVLTF. CDR3 DNA: TGTGCCAGCATCCTTCTCCCGGGACCCCCTCTCTCTGGGGCCAACGTCCTGACTTTC. The rearrangement links TRBV7-8 to TRBJ2-6, with D perhaps assigned TRBD1 or TRBD2 (5 bases each). V was clipped by 7 bases and J by 0 bases, with 22 bases between them. This CDR3 region has 19 residues. The V gene's germline CDR1 is SGHVS and CDR2 FQNEAQ.

This chain joins TRBV27 and TRBJ1-2; D is ambiguous. This CDR3 spans 18 amino acids. The germline CDR1 and CDR2 sequences are MNHEY and SMNVEV (reference sequence). V lost 6 bases and J lost 3, with 26 bases in between. This CDR3 is CASSLTSQIVEIDYGYTF. In DNA, the CDR3 is TGTGCCAGCAGCCTGACATCACAAATTGTGGAGATCGACTATGGCTACACCTTC.

This clonotype showed up many times. The rearrangement joins TRBV7-6 to TRBJ2-1, with D perhaps matching TRBD2 (6 bases). Per germline, CDR1 SGHVS and CDR2 FNYEAQ. V dropped 6 bases and J dropped 1 base, with 13 bases sitting between them. The CDR3 has 15 amino acids. This CDR3 is CASSPIADSYNEQFF. The CDR3 nucleotides are TGTGCCAGCAGTCCGATAGCGGATTCCTACAATGAGCAGTTCTTC.